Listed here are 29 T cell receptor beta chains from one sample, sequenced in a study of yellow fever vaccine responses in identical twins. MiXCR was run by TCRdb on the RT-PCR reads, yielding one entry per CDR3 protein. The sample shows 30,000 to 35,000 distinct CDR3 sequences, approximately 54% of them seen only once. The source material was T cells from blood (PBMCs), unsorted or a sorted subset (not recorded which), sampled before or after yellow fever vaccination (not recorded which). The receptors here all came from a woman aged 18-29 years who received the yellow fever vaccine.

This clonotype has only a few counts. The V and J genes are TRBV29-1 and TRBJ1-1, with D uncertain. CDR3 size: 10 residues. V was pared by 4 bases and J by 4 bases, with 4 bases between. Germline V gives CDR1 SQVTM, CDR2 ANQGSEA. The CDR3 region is CSVGGTEAFF. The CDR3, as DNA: TGCAGCGTTGGGGGCACTGAAGCTTTCTTT.

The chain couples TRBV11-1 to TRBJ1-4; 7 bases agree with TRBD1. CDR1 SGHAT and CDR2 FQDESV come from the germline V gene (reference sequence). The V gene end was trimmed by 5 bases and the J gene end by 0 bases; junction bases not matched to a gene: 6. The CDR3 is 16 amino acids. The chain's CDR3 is CASSIWDSPTNEKLFF. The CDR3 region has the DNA TGTGCCAGCAGCATATGGGACAGTCCAACTAATGAAAAACTGTTTTTT.

CDR3 coding DNA: TGTGCCAGCAGGGGGGACAGGGCCGGGTATGGCTACACCTTC. It codes for CASRGDRAGYGYTF. This rearrangement joins TRBV13 to TRBJ1-2; 9 bases map to TRBD1. The CDR3 sequence is 14 residues long. CDR1 is PRHDT and CDR2 is FYEKMQ in the germline V gene (reference sequence). V shed 6 bases, J shed 5 bases, and the junction held 7 bases outside the gene matches.

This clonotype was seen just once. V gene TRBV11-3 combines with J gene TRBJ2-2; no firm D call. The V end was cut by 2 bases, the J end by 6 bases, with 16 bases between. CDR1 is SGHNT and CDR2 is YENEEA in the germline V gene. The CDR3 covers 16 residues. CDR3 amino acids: CASSLLRVTRSGELFF. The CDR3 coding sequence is TGTGCCAGCAGCTTATTACGAGTCACCAGGTCCGGGGAGCTGTTTTTT.

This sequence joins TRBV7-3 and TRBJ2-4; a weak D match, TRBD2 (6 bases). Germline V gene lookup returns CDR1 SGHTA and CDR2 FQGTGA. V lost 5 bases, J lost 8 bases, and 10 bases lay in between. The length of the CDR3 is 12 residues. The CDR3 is CASSPGTYIQYF. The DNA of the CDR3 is TGTGCCAGCAGCCCCGGGACTTACATTCAGTACTTC.

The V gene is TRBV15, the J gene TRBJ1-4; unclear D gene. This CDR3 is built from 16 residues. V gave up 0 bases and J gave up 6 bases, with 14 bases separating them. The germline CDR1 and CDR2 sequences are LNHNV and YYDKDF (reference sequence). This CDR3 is CATSREIARSDEKLFF. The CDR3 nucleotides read TGTGCCACCAGCAGAGAGATAGCAAGGTCGGATGAAAAACTGTTTTTT. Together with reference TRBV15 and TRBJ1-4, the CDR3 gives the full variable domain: DAMVIQNPRYQVTQFGKPVTLSCSQTLNHNVMYWYQQKSSQAPKLLFHYYDKDFNNEADTPDNFQSRRPNTSFCFLDIRSPGLGDTAMYLCATSREIARSDEKLFFGSGTQLSVL.

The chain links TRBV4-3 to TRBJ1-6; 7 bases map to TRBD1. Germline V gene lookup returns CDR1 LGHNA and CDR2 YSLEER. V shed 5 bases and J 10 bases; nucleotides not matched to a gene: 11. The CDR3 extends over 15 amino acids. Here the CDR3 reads CASSTGQEKGSPLHF. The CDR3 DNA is TGCGCCAGCAGCACCGGACAGGAGAAGGGCTCACCCCTCCACTTT.

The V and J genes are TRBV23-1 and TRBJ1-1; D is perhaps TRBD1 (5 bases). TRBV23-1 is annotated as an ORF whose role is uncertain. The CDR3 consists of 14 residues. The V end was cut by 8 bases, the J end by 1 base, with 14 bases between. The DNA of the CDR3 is TGCGCCAGCCCACGGGGCGCATCGAACACTGAAGCTTTCTTT. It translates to CASPRGASNTEAFF.

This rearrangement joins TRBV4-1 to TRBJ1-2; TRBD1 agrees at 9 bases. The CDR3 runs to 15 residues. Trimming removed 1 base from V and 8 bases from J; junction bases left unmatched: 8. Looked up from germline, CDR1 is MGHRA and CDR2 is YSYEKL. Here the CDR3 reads CASSQGGQGQGGYTF. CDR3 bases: TGCGCCAGCAGCCAAGGAGGACAGGGGCAGGGGGGCTACACCTTC.

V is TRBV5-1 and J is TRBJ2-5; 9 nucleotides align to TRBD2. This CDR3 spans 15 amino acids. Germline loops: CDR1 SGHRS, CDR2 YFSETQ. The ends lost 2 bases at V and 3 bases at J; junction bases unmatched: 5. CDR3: CASSLIAGEKETQYF. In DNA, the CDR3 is TGCGCCAGCAGCTTAATAGCGGGGGAAAAAGAGACCCAGTACTTC.

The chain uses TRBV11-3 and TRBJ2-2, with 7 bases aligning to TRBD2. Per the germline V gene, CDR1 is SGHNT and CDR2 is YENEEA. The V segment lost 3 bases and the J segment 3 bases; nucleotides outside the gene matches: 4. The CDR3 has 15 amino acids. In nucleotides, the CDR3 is TGTGCCAGCAGCTTTGCGGGGGAGGACACCGGGGAGCTGTTTTTT. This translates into CASSFAGEDTGELFF. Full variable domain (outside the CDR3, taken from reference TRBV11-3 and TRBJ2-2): EAGVVQSPRYKIIEKKQPVAFWCNPISGHNTLYWYLQNLGQGPELLIRYENEEAVDDSQLPKDRFSAERLKGVDSTLKIQPAELGDSAVYLCASSFAGEDTGELFFGEGSRLTVL.

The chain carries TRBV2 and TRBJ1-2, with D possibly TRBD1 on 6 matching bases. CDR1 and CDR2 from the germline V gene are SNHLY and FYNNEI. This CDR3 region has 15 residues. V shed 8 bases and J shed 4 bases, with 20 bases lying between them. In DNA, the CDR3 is TGTGCCAGCGGGGAACAGGGTACCTCTCCCTATGGCTACACCTTC. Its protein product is CASGEQGTSPYGYTF.

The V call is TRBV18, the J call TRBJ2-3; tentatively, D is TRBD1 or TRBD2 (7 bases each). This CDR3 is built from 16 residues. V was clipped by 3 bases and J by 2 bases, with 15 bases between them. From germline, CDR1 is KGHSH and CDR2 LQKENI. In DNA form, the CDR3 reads TGTGCCAGCTCACCGGGGAGGGGGCACGCCACAGATACGCAGTATTTT. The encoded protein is CASSPGRGHATDTQYF.

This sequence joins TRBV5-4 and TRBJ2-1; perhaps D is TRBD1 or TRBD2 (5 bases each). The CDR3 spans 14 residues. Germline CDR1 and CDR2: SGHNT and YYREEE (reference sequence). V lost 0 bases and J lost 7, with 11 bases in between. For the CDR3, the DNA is TGTGCCAGCAGCTTGGTACGGGACGGGAATGAGCAGTTCTTC. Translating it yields CASSLVRDGNEQFF.

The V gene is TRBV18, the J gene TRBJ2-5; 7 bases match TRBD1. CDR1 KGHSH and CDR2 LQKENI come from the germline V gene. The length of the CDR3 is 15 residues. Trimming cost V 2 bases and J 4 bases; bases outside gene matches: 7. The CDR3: CASSPVAGGSETQYF. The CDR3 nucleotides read TGTGCCAGCTCACCAGTGGCAGGGGGTTCAGAGACCCAGTACTTC.

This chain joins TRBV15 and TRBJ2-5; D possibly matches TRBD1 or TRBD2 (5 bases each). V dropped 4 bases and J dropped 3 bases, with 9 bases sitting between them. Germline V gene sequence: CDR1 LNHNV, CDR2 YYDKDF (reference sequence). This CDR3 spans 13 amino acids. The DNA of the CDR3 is TGTGCCACCAGCAAAGGGACGGAAGAGACCCAGTACTTC. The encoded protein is CATSKGTEETQYF. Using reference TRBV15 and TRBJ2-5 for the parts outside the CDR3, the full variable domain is DAMVIQNPRYQVTQFGKPVTLSCSQTLNHNVMYWYQQKSSQAPKLLFHYYDKDFNNEADTPDNFQSRRPNTSFCFLDIRSPGLGDTAMYLCATSKGTEETQYFGPGTRLLVL.

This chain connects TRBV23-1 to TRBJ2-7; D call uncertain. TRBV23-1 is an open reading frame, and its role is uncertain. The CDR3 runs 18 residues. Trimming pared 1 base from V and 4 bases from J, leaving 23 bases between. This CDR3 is CASSQYLFRVQELYEQYV. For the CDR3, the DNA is TGCGCCAGCAGTCAATACTTATTTAGGGTCCAGGAGTTATACGAGCAGTACGTC.

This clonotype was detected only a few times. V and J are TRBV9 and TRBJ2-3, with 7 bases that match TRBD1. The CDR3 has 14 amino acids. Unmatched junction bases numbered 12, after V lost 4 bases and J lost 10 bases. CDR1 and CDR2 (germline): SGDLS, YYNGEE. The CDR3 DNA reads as TGTGCCAGCAGCCCCCTAGGGGGCCCAGTTTCGCAGTATTTT. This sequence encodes CASSPLGGPVSQYF.

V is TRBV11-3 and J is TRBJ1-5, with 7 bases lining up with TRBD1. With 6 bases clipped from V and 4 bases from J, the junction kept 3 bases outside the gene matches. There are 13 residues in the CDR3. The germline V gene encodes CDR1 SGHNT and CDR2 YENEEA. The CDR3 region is CASSATGNQPQHF. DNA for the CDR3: TGTGCCAGCAGTGCGACAGGGAATCAGCCCCAGCATTTT.

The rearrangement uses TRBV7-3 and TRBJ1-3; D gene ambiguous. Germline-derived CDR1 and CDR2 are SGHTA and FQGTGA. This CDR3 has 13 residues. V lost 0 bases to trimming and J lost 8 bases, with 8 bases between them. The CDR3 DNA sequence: TGTGCCAGCAGCTTAACCTCCGTGGACACCATATATTTT. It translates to CASSLTSVDTIYF.

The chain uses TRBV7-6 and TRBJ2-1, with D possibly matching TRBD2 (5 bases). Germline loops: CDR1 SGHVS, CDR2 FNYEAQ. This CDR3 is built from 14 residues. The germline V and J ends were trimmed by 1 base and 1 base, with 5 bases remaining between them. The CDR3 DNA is TGTGCCAGCAGCTTAGGGAGGTCCTACAATGAGCAGTTCTTC. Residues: CASSLGRSYNEQFF.

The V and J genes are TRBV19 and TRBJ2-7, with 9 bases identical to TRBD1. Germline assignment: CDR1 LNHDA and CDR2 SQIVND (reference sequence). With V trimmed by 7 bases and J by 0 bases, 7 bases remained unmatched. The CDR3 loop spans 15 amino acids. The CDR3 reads CASTTGTGFSYEQYF. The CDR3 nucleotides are TGTGCCAGTACCACCGGGACAGGGTTCTCCTACGAGCAGTACTTC.

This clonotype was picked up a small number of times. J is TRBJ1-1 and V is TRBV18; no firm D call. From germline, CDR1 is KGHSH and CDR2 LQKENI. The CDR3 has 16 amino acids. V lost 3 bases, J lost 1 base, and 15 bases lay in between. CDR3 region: CASSPDYPGENTEAFF. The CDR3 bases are TGTGCCAGCTCACCGGACTACCCCGGCGAGAACACTGAAGCTTTCTTT.

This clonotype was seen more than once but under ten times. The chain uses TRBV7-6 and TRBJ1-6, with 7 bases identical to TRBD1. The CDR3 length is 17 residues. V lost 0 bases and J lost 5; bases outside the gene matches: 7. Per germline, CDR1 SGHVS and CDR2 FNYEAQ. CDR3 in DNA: TGTGCCAGCAGCTTAGCCCGCAGACAGGGAGATAATTCACCCCTCCACTTT. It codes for CASSLARRQGDNSPLHF. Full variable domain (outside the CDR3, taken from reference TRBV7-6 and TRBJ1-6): GAGVSQSPRYKVTKRGQDVALRCDPISGHVSLYWYRQALGQGPEFLTYFNYEAQQDKSGLPNDRFSAERPEGSISTLTIQRTEQRDSAMYRCASSLARRQGDNSPLHFGNGTRLTVT.

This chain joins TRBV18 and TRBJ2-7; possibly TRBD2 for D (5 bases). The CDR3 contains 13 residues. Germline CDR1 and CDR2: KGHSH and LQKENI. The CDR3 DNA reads TGTGCCAGCTCACCCCCTGGAGGATACGAGCAGTATGTC. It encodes CASSPPGGYEQYV.

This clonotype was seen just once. The CDR3 coding sequence is TGTGCCAGCAGTTACTCACGGGCAGGGGGGGACCCCCAGCATTTT. Amino acid sequence: CASSYSRAGGDPQHF. This chain joins TRBV6-2 or TRBV6-3 and TRBJ1-5; 7 nucleotides agree with TRBD1. The CDR3 is 15 amino acids. The germline gives CDR1 MNHEY, CDR2 SVGEGT. V lost 0 bases, J lost 10 bases, and 9 bases stayed unmatched.

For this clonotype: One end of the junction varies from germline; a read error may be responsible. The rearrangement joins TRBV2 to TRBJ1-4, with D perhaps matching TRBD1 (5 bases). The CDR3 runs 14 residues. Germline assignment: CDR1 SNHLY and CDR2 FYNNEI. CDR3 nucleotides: TGTGCCAGCAGGACCGACGGGGGAAATGAAAAACTGTATTTT. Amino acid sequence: CASRTDGGNEKLYF. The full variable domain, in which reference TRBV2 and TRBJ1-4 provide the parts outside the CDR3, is EPEVTQTPSHQVTQMGQEVILRCVPISNHLYFYWYRQILGQKVEFLVSFYNNEISEKSEIFDDQFSVERPDGSNFTLKIRSTKLEDSAMYFCASRTDGGNEKLYFGSGTQLSVL.

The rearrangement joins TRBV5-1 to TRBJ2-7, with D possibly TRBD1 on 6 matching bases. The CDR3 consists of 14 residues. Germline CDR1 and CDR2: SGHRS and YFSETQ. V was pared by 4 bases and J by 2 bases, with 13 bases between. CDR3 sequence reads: CASSVDSETYEQYF. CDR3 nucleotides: TGCGCCAGCAGCGTGGACAGCGAGACCTACGAGCAGTACTTC.

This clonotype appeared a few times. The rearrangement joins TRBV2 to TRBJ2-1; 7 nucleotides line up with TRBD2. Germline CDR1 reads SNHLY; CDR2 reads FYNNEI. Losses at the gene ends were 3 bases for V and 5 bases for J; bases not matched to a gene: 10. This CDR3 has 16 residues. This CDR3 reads CASSDELATPDNEQFF. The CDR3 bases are TGTGCCAGCAGTGACGAACTAGCGACCCCGGACAATGAGCAGTTCTTC.